The clone carrying this T cell receptor beta chain was detected only a few times. The antigen is not known. The data stem from a study of blood T cells in healthy people across ages. Donation came from healthy Caucasian individuals in Russia who were aged 6 to 90. Sample-barcoded 5' priming and a J-beta primer mix drove a second PCR of 7 to 11 cycles. Each cDNA molecule was tagged by a template-switch adaptor that had 12 random nucleotides. MiXCR, run by TCRdb on the 5' RACE reads, gives a single entry per CDR3 protein. The table lists hundreds of thousands of distinct CDR3 sequences, 56% of them singletons. Per the germline V gene, CDR1 is MNHEY and CDR2 is SVGEGT. The CDR3 spans 13 residues. J was trimmed by 6 bases and V by 7 bases; bases with no gene match: 9. Study results and limitations: No one knew whether donors had CMV, which possibly confounded expanded clonotype changes.

The sequence was obtained from a man aged 35 to 55 in good health. Sequenced sample: blood. The V gene is TRBV6-2 or TRBV6-3, the J gene TRBJ2-7; 7 bases are a match to TRBD2. The CDR3 region is CASISSGGAEQYF. The CDR3 nucleotides read TGTGCCAGCATTTCCTCGGGGGGAGCCGAGCAGTACTTC.